One T cell receptor beta chain is described in this entry. Its specificity is unknown. This entry belongs to a study of T cell responses to AZD1222 COVID-19 vaccine. Notes on the study in general: Spike-specific TCR breadth and depth were elevated following two AZD1222 doses. White British ancestry dominated among donors, who included more females, and clonal diversity was possibly underestimated.

Samples with a second dose at about 4 or about 12 weeks were pooled together. The assay was immunoSEQ multiplex PCR, and TCRdb's table has in-frame clones only and misses some. This repertoire shows roughly 40,000 clones, about nine tenths found once; its top ten account for roughly 35%. The V gene lost 1 base and the J gene lost 8 bases, with 20 bases spanning the gap. From germline, CDR1 is LGHNA and CDR2 YSLEER. This CDR3 has 16 amino acids. The specimen comprised peripheral blood, sampled 28 days after the second AZD1222 dose. This chain links TRBV4-3 with TRBJ1-2; maybe TRBD1 (6 bases). The source is an adult who received the AZD1222 COVID-19 vaccine. CDR3 bases: TGCGCCAGCAGCCAAGTACGGGGGCCCGGAGGAGGGGGCTACACCTTC. Translated: CASSQVRGPGGGGYTF.